A selection of T cell receptor beta chains follows, all from one sample in a study of blood T cell repertoires in COVID-19. Clones were sequenced by immunoSEQ multiplex PCR, and TCRdb holds only the in-frame ones, with some missing. This sample has about 210,000 clones; approximately 82% occur once, and the top ten carry 2.9%. The sequencing input was peripheral blood. Source of these receptors: a man in his forties or fifties with active or convalescent COVID-19. CDR3s include the opening cysteine and the closing phenylalanine or tryptophan. A D gene is named only where the DNA matches it firmly. Expanded clones get a size class; other rows say once, few or many, or leave the size out.

j_call: TRBJ1-1; v_call: TRBV6-5; d_call: NA; clone_size: once; cdr3_nt: TGTGCCAGCAGTTACAAGGCCGGCGAAGAGGACACTGAAGCTTTCTTT; cdr3_aa: CASSYKAGEEDTEAFF
j_call: TRBJ1-2; v_call: TRBV19; d_call: NA; clone_size: NA; cdr3_nt: TGTGCCAGTAGTATTTTCGAGACGGAGAATGGCTACACCTTC; cdr3_aa: CASSIFETENGYTF
j_call: TRBJ1-2; v_call: TRBV5-1; d_call: NA; clone_size: NA; cdr3_nt: TGCGCCAGCAGTCTCGAGCGAGCTAACTATGGCTACACCTTC; cdr3_aa: CASSLERANYGYTF
j_call: TRBJ2-7; v_call: TRBV28; d_call: NA; clone_size: many; cdr3_nt: TGTGCCAGCTTAACTCTCAGAGGGAGAAGCTCCTACGAGCAGTACTTC; cdr3_aa: CASLTLRGRSSYEQYF
j_call: TRBJ1-2; v_call: TRBV10-3; d_call: TRBD1; clone_size: once; cdr3_nt: TGTGCCATCAGTGAGCAGACAGGGGAAGGCTACACCTTC; cdr3_aa: CAISEQTGEGYTF
j_call: TRBJ2-3; v_call: TRBV28; d_call: NA; clone_size: NA; cdr3_nt: TGTGCCAGCAGTTTAAGCTTTTCGGGGACAGATACGCAGTATTTT; cdr3_aa: CASSLSFSGTDTQYF
j_call: TRBJ1-2; v_call: TRBV28; d_call: NA; clone_size: NA; cdr3_nt: TGTGCCAGCACGAGGCCCCCGGAGGGGTTCTATGGCTACACCTTC; cdr3_aa: CASTRPPEGFYGYTF
j_call: TRBJ2-7; v_call: TRBV28; d_call: TRBD2; clone_size: NA; cdr3_nt: TGTGCCAGCAGTTATATAGCGGGAGGGCAGGGCGAGCAGTACTTC; cdr3_aa: CASSYIAGGQGEQYF
j_call: TRBJ1-5; v_call: TRBV19; d_call: TRBD1; clone_size: NA; cdr3_nt: TGTGCCAGTAGTATCAAGGCCAGGGGGCTAAATCAGCCCCAGCATTTT; cdr3_aa: CASSIKARGLNQPQHF
j_call: TRBJ1-1; v_call: TRBV11-2; d_call: NA; clone_size: NA; cdr3_nt: TGTGCCAGCAGCACAGGACACTACAAAAACACTGAAGCTTTCTTT; cdr3_aa: CASSTGHYKNTEAFF
j_call: TRBJ2-5; v_call: TRBV27; d_call: TRBD1; clone_size: NA; cdr3_nt: TGTGCCAGCAGTTTCCGGGACAGGGGTGAGACCCAGTACTTC; cdr3_aa: CASSFRDRGETQYF
j_call: TRBJ1-3; v_call: TRBV5-1; d_call: NA; clone_size: once; cdr3_nt: TGCGCCAGCAGCCCTGACAGCGGAAACACCATATATTTT; cdr3_aa: CASSPDSGNTIYF